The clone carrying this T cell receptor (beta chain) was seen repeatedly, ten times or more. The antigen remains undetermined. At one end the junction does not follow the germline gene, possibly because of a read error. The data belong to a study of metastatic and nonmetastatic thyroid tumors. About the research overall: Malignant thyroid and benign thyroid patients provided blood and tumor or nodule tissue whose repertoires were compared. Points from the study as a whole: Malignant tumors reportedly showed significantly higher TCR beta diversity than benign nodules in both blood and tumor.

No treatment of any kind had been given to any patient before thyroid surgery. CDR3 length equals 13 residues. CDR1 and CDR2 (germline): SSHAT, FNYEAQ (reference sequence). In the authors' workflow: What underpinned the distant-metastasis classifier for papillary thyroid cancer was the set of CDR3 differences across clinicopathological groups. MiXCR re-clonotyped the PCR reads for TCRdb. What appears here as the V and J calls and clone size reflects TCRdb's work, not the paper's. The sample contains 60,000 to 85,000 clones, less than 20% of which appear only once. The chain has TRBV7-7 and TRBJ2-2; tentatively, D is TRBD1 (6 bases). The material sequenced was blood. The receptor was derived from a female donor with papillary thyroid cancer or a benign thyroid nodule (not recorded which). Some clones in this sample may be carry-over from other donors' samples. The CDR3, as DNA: TGTGCTAGCAGCCTCGAGGGGGCCGGGGAGCTGTTTTTT. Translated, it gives CASSLEGAGELFF.